Sequencing of this T cell receptor (beta chain) was carried out in a study of early T cells in non-severe SARS-CoV-2 infection. General observations from the study: Matching against VDJdb likely underestimated virus-specific expansions, favoring anti-spike CD8.

The CDR3 spans 12 residues. V lost 3 bases and J 0 bases, leaving 4 bases between the germline ends. Germline CDR1 DFQATT, CDR2 SNEGSKA (reference sequence). Individual cDNA molecules carried attached unique molecular identifiers. TCRdb reanalysed the 5' RACE reads using MiXCR and keeps one entry per CDR3 protein. Among about 36,000 distinct CDR3 sequences, around 4% were seen once, and the ten largest hold approximately 9.1%. This clonotype appeared a few times. The antigen remains undetermined. This clonotype was sampled from an adult who was a healthcare worker with PCR-confirmed SARS-CoV-2 infection or an uninfected control (not recorded which). The chain uses TRBV20-1 and TRBJ2-3; D remains unclear. The sample taken for sequencing was whole blood. CDR3 bases: TGCAGTGCTAGTAGTAGCACAGATACGCAGTATTTT. This codes for CSASSSTDTQYF.